These T cell receptor beta chains were read from a single sample in a study of blood T cell repertoires in COVID-19. Sequenced by immunoSEQ multiplex PCR; TCRdb stores in-frame clones only, minus some. This sample has 200,000 to 300,000 clones, with around 90% found just once. The sequencing sample was made of peripheral blood. Receptor source: a young man with COVID-19, enrolled during active disease. CDR3s include the opening cysteine and the closing phenylalanine or tryptophan. D genes are given only for firm matches. Size is omitted from some rows. Given values are once, few, many or a class for expanded clones.

v_gene	j_gene	abundance	d_gene	CDR3nt	CDR3aa
TRBV25-1	TRBJ2-1	.	TRBD1	TGTGCCAGCAGTGAATCTATTACAGGGGGGCACAATGAGCAGTTCTTC	CASSESITGGHNEQFF
TRBV5-6	TRBJ1-1	.	.	TGTGCCAGCAGACCGATCGGGGGAGGGAACACTGAAGCTTTCTTT	CASRPIGGGNTEAFF
TRBV7-7	TRBJ2-1	.	TRBD2	TGTGCCAGCAGCCAGAGCGGGGATACGGGCGAGCAGTTCTTC	CASSQSGDTGEQFF
TRBV4-1	TRBJ2-1	.	.	TGCGCCAGCAGCCGGGGACTGCTGGAGAATGAGCAGTTCTTC	CASSRGLLENEQFF
TRBV6-6	TRBJ1-5	once	TRBD1	TGTGCCAGCAGTTACCCGACAGGGTTGGATCAGCCCCAGCATTTT	CASSYPTGLDQPQHF
TRBV12-5	TRBJ1-6	.	.	TGTGCTAGTGGTTTGAGCCCCCTCTCACCCCTCCACTTT	CASGLSPLSPLHF
TRBV10-2	TRBJ2-4	.	.	TGCGCCAGCAGTGAGTCCTCAGGGATAACCAAAAACATTCAGTACTTC	CASSESSGITKNIQYF
TRBV7-9	TRBJ1-1	.	.	TGTGCCAGCAGCCCAAGAGCCCCAGGGGAGAGCACTGAAGCTTTCTTT	CASSPRAPGESTEAFF
TRBV19	TRBJ2-3	few	TRBD1	TGTGCCAGTAGGACAGGGTCCGCTAGCACAGATACGCAGTATTTT	CASRTGSASTDTQYF
TRBV3-1/TRBV3-2	TRBJ2-7	.	TRBD2	TGTGCCAGCAGCCAAACTAGCGGGGGGGACGAGCAGTACTTC	CASSQTSGGDEQYF
TRBV18	TRBJ1-1	.	.	TGTGCCAGCTCACCAGCAGGGAATGAAGCTTTCTTT	CASSPAGNEAFF
TRBV3-1/TRBV3-2	TRBJ2-2	.	.	TGTGCCAGCAGCCAAGATCCTATGAACACCGGGGAGCTGTTTTTT	CASSQDPMNTGELFF
TRBV6-5	TRBJ1-3	.	.	TGTGCCAGCAGACGTGGGCGCACTGGAAACACCATATATTTT	CASRRGRTGNTIYF
TRBV10-3	TRBJ2-7	.	TRBD2	TGTGCCATCAGTAGGACTAGCGGGGCAACCTACGAGCAGTACTTC	CAISRTSGATYEQYF
TRBV15	TRBJ1-1	.	TRBD1	TGTGCCACCAGCAGGGGACAGTCCACTGAAGCTTTCTTT	CATSRGQSTEAFF
TRBV7-3	TRBJ2-7	.	.	TGTGCCAGCAGCTTAACAGTGAGAAGCGAGCAGTACTTC	CASSLTVRSEQYF
TRBV7-2	TRBJ2-3	.	.	TGTGCCAGCAGCTTAGTCAGGGGAGATACGCAGTATTTT	CASSLVRGDTQYF
TRBV6-6	TRBJ1-2	.	TRBD1	TGTGCCAGCAGCCGGACAGGGAAGTCCTATGGCTACACCTTC	CASSRTGKSYGYTF
TRBV6-1	TRBJ1-2	.	TRBD1	TGTGCCAGCAGTGAAAGCCCGCCCGGGACAGGGGAGCGGAACTATGGCTACACCTTC	CASSESPPGTGERNYGYTF
TRBV2	TRBJ1-3	.	.	TGTGCCAGCACCTCCCGGGTCACCCCCGGAAACACCATATATTTT	CASTSRVTPGNTIYF
TRBV6-6	TRBJ2-1	.	TRBD2	TGTGCCAGCAGCTCTTCTAGCGGGGGGACCTACAATGAGCAGTTCTTC	CASSSSSGGTYNEQFF
TRBV30	TRBJ1-5	.	.	TGTGCCTGGAGCCCAGGGGACGGTCAGCCCCAGCATTTT	CAWSPGDGQPQHF
TRBV7-3	TRBJ2-2	.	TRBD2	TGTGCCAGCAGCCCCTGGGGGGGCGGGGGGCTCTCCGGGGAGCTGTTTTTT	CASSPWGGGGLSGELFF
TRBV25-1	TRBJ1-4	.	.	TGTGCCAGCCAAGGACAGTTAGATGAAAAACTGTTTTTT	CASQGQLDEKLFF
TRBV15	TRBJ1-1	.	.	TGTGCCACCAGCAGAAAAGGGACAATCACTGAAGCTTTCTTT	CATSRKGTITEAFF
TRBV18	TRBJ2-7	.	.	TGTGCCAGCTCAGCAGGACAGTCCTACGAGCAGTACTTC	CASSAGQSYEQYF
TRBV7-3	TRBJ2-3	.	TRBD2	TGTGCCAGCAGCTTGATAGCGGGGGAGAGCACAGATACGCAGTATTTT	CASSLIAGESTDTQYF
TRBV4-2	TRBJ2-7	.	.	TGTGCCAGCAGCCAAGAAGTTAACAGGCCCTACGAGCAGTACTTC	CASSQEVNRPYEQYF
TRBV10-2	TRBJ2-1	.	TRBD2	TGCGCCAGCACGACTAGCGCCAGCTCCTACAATGAGCAGTTCTTC	CASTTSASSYNEQFF
TRBV6-5	TRBJ1-1	.	.	TGTGCCAGCAGTTACTTCGGACAGAACACTGAAGCTTTCTTT	CASSYFGQNTEAFF
TRBV19	TRBJ1-2	.	TRBD1	TGTGCCAGTAGTTCGGGACAGGGCGTCCCCTATGGCTACACCTTC	CASSSGQGVPYGYTF
TRBV4-1	TRBJ2-7	.	TRBD2	TGCGCCAGCAGCCAATTGGTTGGCGGGGGGAGCGAGCAGTACTTC	CASSQLVGGGSEQYF
TRBV11-2	TRBJ1-2	.	TRBD1	TGTGCCAGCAGCTTAGATAGACAGGGAATTGACTATGGCTACACCTTC	CASSLDRQGIDYGYTF
TRBV11-2	TRBJ1-2	.	.	TGTGCCAGCAGCTTAGATGGGGGCGGTGGCTACACCTTC	CASSLDGGGGYTF
TRBV30	TRBJ1-4	.	TRBD1	TGTGCCTGGCATTCTCGGACAGGGGGTTATGAAAAACTGTTTTTT	CAWHSRTGGYEKLFF
TRBV27	TRBJ2-7	.	TRBD1	TGTGCCTGCAAACCGGGACAGGGGTTTCGGGAGCAGTACTTC	CACKPGQGFREQYF
TRBV5-4	TRBJ2-2	.	TRBD1	TGTGCCAGCAGCACCACCGGGACAGCCGGGGAGCTGTTTTTT	CASSTTGTAGELFF
TRBV5-1	TRBJ2-1	.	TRBD2	TGCGCCAGCAGCTTAGGCCACGCTAGCGGGGCGTTAAACAATGAGCAGTTCTTC	CASSLGHASGALNNEQFF
TRBV6-5	TRBJ2-7	.	.	TGTGCCAGCAGTTACAGGTCACCGGGCTACGAGCAGTACTTC	CASSYRSPGYEQYF
TRBV12-3/TRBV12-4	TRBJ2-1	.	.	TGTGCCAGCAGTTATCCTAGCAGAAATGAGCAGTTCTTC	CASSYPSRNEQFF
TRBV7-2	TRBJ2-7	few	TRBD2	TGTGCCAGCAGCTTAGCGCGACTAGCGGGGGGTCCAAGCTCCTACGAGCAGTACTTC	CASSLARLAGGPSSYEQYF
TRBV7-6	TRBJ1-2	once	.	TGTGCCAGCAGCCCCCACCCCGACAGGCGAGACTCAGGCTACACCTTC	CASSPHPDRRDSGYTF
TRBV4-1	TRBJ2-7	.	TRBD2	TGCGCCAGCAGCCCCGGACTAGCGGGGGTAAGCTCCTACGAGCAGTACTTC	CASSPGLAGVSSYEQYF
TRBV19	TRBJ2-2	.	.	TGTGCCAGTAGAAAAACAAGACTCGAGAACACCGGGGAGCTGTTTTTT	CASRKTRLENTGELFF
TRBV7-9	TRBJ1-1	.	.	TGTGCCAGCAGCCACACTTCTGGAGCTGAAGCTTTCTTT	CASSHTSGAEAFF
TRBV2	TRBJ1-4	.	.	TGTGCCAGTTCCCGAATCGGGGGGCGCGGAGAAAAACTGTTTTTT	CASSRIGGRGEKLFF
TRBV19	TRBJ2-7	.	.	TGTGCCAGTAGTATATCCAGGGGAAGCTCCTACGAGCAGTACTTC	CASSISRGSSYEQYF
TRBV7-2	TRBJ1-5	.	.	TGTGCCAGCAGCTTATTAGGACAGCACAATCAGCCCCAGCATTTT	CASSLLGQHNQPQHF
TRBV7-9	TRBJ1-1	.	TRBD1	TGTGCCAGCAGCTTAGTGGGGACAGGGAACACTGAAGCTTTCTTT	CASSLVGTGNTEAFF
TRBV5-1	TRBJ2-7	.	.	TGCGCCAGCAGCTTGGTTAGGGGAGGCTACGAGCAGTACTTC	CASSLVRGGYEQYF
TRBV28	TRBJ1-2	once	TRBD1	TGTGCCAGCAGCGCTGACAGGGGCTATGGCTACACCTTC	CASSADRGYGYTF
TRBV4-2	TRBJ2-7	once	TRBD2	TGTGCCAGCAGCCACGGACTAGCGGGGGTACAAGCCTACGAGCAGTACTTC	CASSHGLAGVQAYEQYF
TRBV2	TRBJ2-5	.	.	TGTGCCAGCAGTGATGGCGGGGTCAATGGAGAGACCCAGTACTTC	CASSDGGVNGETQYF